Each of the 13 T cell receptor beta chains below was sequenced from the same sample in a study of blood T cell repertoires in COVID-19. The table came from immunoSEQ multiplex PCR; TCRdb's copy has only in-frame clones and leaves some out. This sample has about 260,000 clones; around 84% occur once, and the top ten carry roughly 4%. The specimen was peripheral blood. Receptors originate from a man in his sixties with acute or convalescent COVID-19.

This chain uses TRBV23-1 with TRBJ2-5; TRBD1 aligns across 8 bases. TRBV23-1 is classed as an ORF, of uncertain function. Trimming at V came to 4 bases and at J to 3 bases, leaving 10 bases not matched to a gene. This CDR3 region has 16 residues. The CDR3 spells CASSRRQGPNEETQYF. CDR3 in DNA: TGCGCCAGCAGTCGTAGACAGGGGCCCAATGAAGAGACCCAGTACTTC.

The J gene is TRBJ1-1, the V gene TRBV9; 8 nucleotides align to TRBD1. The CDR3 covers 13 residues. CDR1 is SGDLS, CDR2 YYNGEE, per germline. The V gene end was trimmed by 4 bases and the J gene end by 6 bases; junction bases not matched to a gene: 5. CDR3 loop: CASSIGQGAEAFF. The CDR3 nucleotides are TGTGCCAGCAGCATAGGACAGGGCGCTGAAGCTTTCTTT. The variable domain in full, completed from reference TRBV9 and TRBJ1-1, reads DSGVTQTPKHLITATGQRVTLRCSPRSGDLSVYWYQQSLDQGLQFLIQYYNGEERAKGNILERFSAQQFPDLHSELNLSSLELGDSALYFCASSIGQGAEAFFGQGTRLTVV.

CDR3 sequence reads: CASSQGTGGGTQYF. Here the CDR3 DNA reads TGTGCCAGCAGCCAAGGGACAGGGGGGGGGACCCAGTACTTC. The gene calls are TRBV3-1 (or the pseudogene TRBV3-2) and TRBJ2-5, with 10 bases matching TRBD1. V was pared by 1 base and J by 7 bases, with 3 bases of the junction left unmatched. The CDR3 loop spans 14 amino acids. Germline CDR1 is LGHDT and CDR2 is YNNKEL (reference sequence).

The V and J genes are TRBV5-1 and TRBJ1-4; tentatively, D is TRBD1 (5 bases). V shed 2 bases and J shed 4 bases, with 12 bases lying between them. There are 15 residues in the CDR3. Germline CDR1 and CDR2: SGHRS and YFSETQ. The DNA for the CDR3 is TGCGCCAGCAGCTTTGGACAAACAGATAATGAAAAACTGTTTTTT. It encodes CASSFGQTDNEKLFF.

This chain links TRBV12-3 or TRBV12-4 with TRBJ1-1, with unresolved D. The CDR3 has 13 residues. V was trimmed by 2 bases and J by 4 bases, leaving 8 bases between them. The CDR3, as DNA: TGTGCCAGCAGTTTATTAGTTCTCACTGAAGCTTTCTTT. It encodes CASSLLVLTEAFF.

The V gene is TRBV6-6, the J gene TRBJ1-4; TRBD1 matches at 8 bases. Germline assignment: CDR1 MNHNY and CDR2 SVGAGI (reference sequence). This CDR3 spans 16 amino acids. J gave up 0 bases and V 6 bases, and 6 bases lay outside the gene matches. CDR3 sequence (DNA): TGTGCCAGCAGGTCGGGACAGGCGACAACTAATGAAAAACTGTTTTTT. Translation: CASRSGQATTNEKLFF.

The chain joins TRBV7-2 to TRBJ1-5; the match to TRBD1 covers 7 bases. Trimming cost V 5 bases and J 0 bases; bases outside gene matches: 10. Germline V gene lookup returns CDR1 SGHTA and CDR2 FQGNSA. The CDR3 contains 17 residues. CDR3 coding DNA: TGTGCCAGCAGCACCCGCTCAAGGGGGCGTAGCAATCAGCCCCAGCATTTT. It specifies CASSTRSRGRSNQPQHF.

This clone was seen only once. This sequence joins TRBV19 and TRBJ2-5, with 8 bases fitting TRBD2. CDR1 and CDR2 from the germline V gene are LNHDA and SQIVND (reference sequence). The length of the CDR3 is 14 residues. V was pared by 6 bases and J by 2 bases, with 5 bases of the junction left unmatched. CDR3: CASRPTSGQETQYF. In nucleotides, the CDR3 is TGTGCCAGTAGACCCACTAGCGGACAAGAGACCCAGTACTTC.

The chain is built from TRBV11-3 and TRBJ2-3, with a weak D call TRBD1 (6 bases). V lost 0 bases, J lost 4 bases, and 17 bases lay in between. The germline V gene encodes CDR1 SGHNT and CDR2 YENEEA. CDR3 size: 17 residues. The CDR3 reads CASSLDSNRDGSDTQYF. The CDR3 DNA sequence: TGTGCCAGCAGCTTAGATAGTAACAGGGACGGTTCAGATACGCAGTATTTT.

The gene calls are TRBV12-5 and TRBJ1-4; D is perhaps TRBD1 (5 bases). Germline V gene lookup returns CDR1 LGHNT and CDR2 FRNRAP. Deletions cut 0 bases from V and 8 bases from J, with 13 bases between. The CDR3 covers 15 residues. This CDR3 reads CASGLVLQGREKLFF. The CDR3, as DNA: TGTGCTAGTGGTTTGGTGTTGCAGGGTCGGGAAAAACTGTTTTTT.

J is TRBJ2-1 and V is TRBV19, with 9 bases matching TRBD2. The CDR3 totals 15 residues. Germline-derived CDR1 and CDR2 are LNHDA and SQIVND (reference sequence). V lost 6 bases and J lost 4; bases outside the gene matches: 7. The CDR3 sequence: CASRQTAGGYNEQFF. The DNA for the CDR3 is TGTGCCAGTAGGCAAACAGCGGGAGGATACAATGAGCAGTTCTTC.

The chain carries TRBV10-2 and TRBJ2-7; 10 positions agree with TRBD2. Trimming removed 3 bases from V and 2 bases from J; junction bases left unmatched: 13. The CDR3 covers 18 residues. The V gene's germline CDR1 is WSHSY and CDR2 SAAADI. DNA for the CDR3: TGCGCCAGCAGTGAACCAGCGGGAGGGCCGTTCCACGCCTACGAGCAGTACTTC. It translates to CASSEPAGGPFHAYEQYF.

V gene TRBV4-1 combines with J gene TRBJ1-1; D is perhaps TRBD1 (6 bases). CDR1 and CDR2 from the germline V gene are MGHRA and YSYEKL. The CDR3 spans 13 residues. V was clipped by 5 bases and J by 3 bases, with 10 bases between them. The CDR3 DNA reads TGCGCCAGCAGCTATCCAGGGGACACTGAAGCTTTCTTT. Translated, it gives CASSYPGDTEAFF.